Following are 24 T cell receptor beta chains from one sample sequenced in a study of T cell clones after liver transplantation. Sequenced by immunoSEQ multiplex PCR; TCRdb stores in-frame clones only, minus some. The table lists 49,000 or so clones, over 65% of them singletons. This material consisted of CD4+ T cells from blood, taken roughly 55 months after liver transplant. All receptors derive from a human patient who received a liver transplant. Some of these T cells may belong to the graft donor.

The chain joins TRBV28 to TRBJ2-7, with D possibly being TRBD1 (5 bases). CDR1 and CDR2 (germline): MDHEN, SYDVKM. The CDR3 length is 15 residues. V lost 7 bases, J lost 7 bases, and 23 bases lay in between. DNA of the CDR3: TGTGCCAGCACCCAAATGTGGGGCTCGCCTCGGGAGCAGTACTTC. Residues: CASTQMWGSPREQYF.

The chain employs TRBV9 and TRBJ1-1; no firm D call. Trimming removed 3 bases from V and 1 base from J, with 10 bases in between. CDR3 size: 14 residues. CDR1 is SGDLS and CDR2 is YYNGEE in the germline V gene. As DNA, the CDR3 is TGTGCCAGCAGCGCCACCCCAGGGAACACTGAAGCTTTCTTT. Protein: CASSATPGNTEAFF.

The V and J genes are TRBV10-2 and TRBJ2-5; 9 nucleotides match TRBD2. This CDR3 has 14 residues. Germline CDR1 WSHSY, CDR2 SAAADI. The ends lost 5 bases at V and 5 bases at J; junction bases unmatched: 6. The CDR3 spells CASSFSGGRETQYF. The CDR3, as DNA: TGCGCCAGCAGTTTTAGCGGGGGCCGGGAGACCCAGTACTTC.

This chain connects TRBV7-9 to TRBJ2-7; 11 bases line up with TRBD1. V was clipped by 5 bases and J by 1 base; unmatched bases: 4. Germline assignment: CDR1 SEHNR and CDR2 FQNEAQ (reference sequence). The CDR3 runs 15 residues. DNA for the CDR3: TGTGCCAGCAGCCTGGGGACAGGGGGATCCTACGAGCAGTACTTC. This codes for CASSLGTGGSYEQYF.

The chain joins TRBV19 to TRBJ2-5; 7 nucleotides align to TRBD1. Germline V lookup: CDR1 LNHDA, CDR2 SQIVND (reference sequence). The CDR3 runs 16 residues. Trimming took 6 bases from V and 5 from J; bases not matched to a gene: 15. CDR3 sequence: CASSQLTAQGSETQYF. The CDR3 DNA is TGTGCCAGTAGCCAATTGACTGCACAGGGGTCCGAGACCCAGTACTTC.

The J gene is TRBJ2-6, the V gene TRBV15; possibly TRBD1 for D (6 bases). The length of the CDR3 is 15 residues. Germline CDR1 LNHNV, CDR2 YYDKDF (reference sequence). Deletions cut 3 bases from V and 1 base from J, with 7 bases between. CDR3: CATSRDRSGANVLTF. The CDR3 DNA follows: TGTGCCACCAGCAGGGACAGATCTGGGGCCAACGTCCTGACTTTC.

The chain recombines TRBV6-1 with TRBJ2-5, with D possibly being TRBD2 (6 bases). The CDR3 loop spans 14 amino acids. From germline, CDR1 is MNHNS and CDR2 SASEGT. V lost 2 bases and J lost 2, with 9 bases in between. CDR3 sequence (DNA): TGTGCCAGCAGTGAAAACGGACTACAAGAGACCCAGTACTTC. Encoded protein: CASSENGLQETQYF.

This clone was observed a few times. The chain joins TRBV6-1 to TRBJ2-2; TRBD1 agrees at 8 bases. Looked up from germline, CDR1 is MNHNS and CDR2 is SASEGT. V shed 7 bases and J 4 bases; nucleotides not matched to a gene: 5. The CDR3 spans 14 residues. CDR3 loop: CASNLDRGTGELFF. In DNA, the CDR3 is TGTGCCAGCAACTTAGACAGGGGCACCGGGGAGCTGTTTTTT.

This clone was counted between two and nine times. This chain connects TRBV28 to TRBJ2-5; D is possibly TRBD2 (5 bases). This CDR3 spans 12 amino acids. Trimming took off 8 bases at V and 4 bases at J, with 11 bases between the two ends. Germline V lookup: CDR1 MDHEN, CDR2 SYDVKM. DNA for the CDR3: TGTGCCAGCGGGAGTGGGGTAGAGACCCAGTACTTC. It codes for CASGSGVETQYF.

This chain connects TRBV18 to TRBJ2-7; D may match TRBD1 or TRBD2 (6 bases each). V lost 3 bases to trimming and J lost 6 bases, with 18 bases between them. The CDR3 contains 15 residues. Germline V gene lookup returns CDR1 KGHSH and CDR2 LQKENI. The DNA for the CDR3 is TGTGCCAGCTCACCGCCGGGGGCCGCTTCGGGCGAGCAGTACTTC. This encodes CASSPPGAASGEQYF.

This chain joins TRBV5-4 and TRBJ2-7; 9 positions match TRBD2. Looked up from germline, CDR1 is SGHNT and CDR2 is YYREEE (reference sequence). V trimming: 5 bases; J trimming: 5 bases; junction bases outside the gene matches: 11. The CDR3 is made up of 15 amino acids. CDR3 in amino acids: CASRPHAGGTDEQYF. DNA for the CDR3: TGTGCCAGCAGGCCCCACGCGGGGGGGACTGACGAGCAGTACTTC.

This clone was picked up a small number of times. The rearrangement links TRBV7-9 to TRBJ1-6; D gene uncertain. The germline V gene has CDR1 SEHNR and CDR2 FQNEAQ (reference sequence). This CDR3 has 13 residues. V lost 3 bases and J lost 13, with 13 bases in between. The CDR3 here is CASSFSPVGPLHF. The CDR3 bases are TGTGCCAGCAGCTTTTCTCCAGTCGGGCCCCTCCACTTT.

The J gene is TRBJ1-4, the V gene TRBV18; D is possibly TRBD1 (5 bases). Trimming took 2 bases from V and 4 from J, leaving 11 bases between them. CDR3 size: 15 residues. Germline-derived CDR1 and CDR2 are KGHSH and LQKENI. The CDR3 spells CASSPGTGSNEKLFF. The CDR3 bases are TGTGCCAGCTCACCAGGAACAGGAAGTAATGAAAAACTGTTTTTT.

This chain links TRBV5-1 with TRBJ1-1, with a weak D call TRBD1 (5 bases). Germline CDR1 is SGHRS and CDR2 is YFSETQ. The CDR3 has 13 amino acids. The V gene lost 4 bases and the J gene lost 3 bases, with 10 bases spanning the gap. CDR3 loop: CASSRRGDTEAFF. The CDR3 DNA sequence: TGCGCCAGCAGCCGGAGGGGAGACACTGAAGCTTTCTTT. Combining the CDR3 with reference TRBV5-1 and TRBJ1-1 gives the whole variable domain KAGVTQTPRYLIKTRGQQVTLSCSPISGHRSVSWYQQTPGQGLQFLFEYFSETQRNKGNFPGRFSGRQFSNSRSEMNVSTLELGDSALYLCASSRRGDTEAFFGQGTRLTVV.

This sequence joins TRBV19 and TRBJ1-2; D uncertain. Germline V lookup: CDR1 LNHDA, CDR2 SQIVND (reference sequence). The CDR3 runs to 15 residues. Trimming left V 7 bases short and J 0 bases short, with 15 bases between. The CDR3 here is CASTMAGTPNYGYTF. CDR3 bases: TGTGCCAGTACCATGGCGGGTACCCCTAACTATGGCTACACCTTC.

V usage is TRBV7-2 and J usage is TRBJ2-3; 9 nucleotides agree with TRBD2. Germline V gene sequence: CDR1 SGHTA, CDR2 FQGNSA. The length of the CDR3 is 15 residues. The V gene end was trimmed by 2 bases and the J gene end by 0 bases; junction bases not matched to a gene: 0. CDR3 in amino acids: CASSLSGGSTDTQYF. In DNA form, the CDR3 reads TGTGCCAGCAGCTTAAGCGGGGGGAGCACAGATACGCAGTATTTT.

This chain links TRBV29-1 with TRBJ2-1; D is uncertain. CDR3 length equals 16 residues. Germline CDR1 is SQVTM and CDR2 is ANQGSEA. Trimming stripped 3 bases from V and 15 bases from J, with 30 bases between. This CDR3 is CSVEGAGQTFPLGLFF. The DNA of the CDR3 is TGCAGCGTTGAGGGCGCCGGGCAGACTTTCCCCCTAGGTCTGTTCTTC.

The chain employs TRBV6-5 and TRBJ2-2; no clear D gene. Trimming took 10 bases from V and 2 from J, leaving 5 bases between them. The CDR3 contains 11 residues. Per the germline V gene, CDR1 is MNHEY and CDR2 is SVGAGI. The CDR3 sequence: CAIGNTGELFF. The CDR3 region has the DNA TGTGCCATTGGTAACACCGGGGAGCTGTTTTTT.

The V call is TRBV6-6, the J call TRBJ1-4, with 8 bases fitting TRBD1. This CDR3 comprises 14 residues. Germline CDR1 and CDR2: MNHNY and SVGAGI (reference sequence). V lost 5 bases to trimming and J lost 8 bases; unmatched junction nucleotides: 7. The CDR3 nucleotides read TGTGCCAGCAGTCAGGGACAGGAAGGGGAAAAACTGTTTTTT. Translation gives CASSQGQEGEKLFF.

This chain links TRBV19 with TRBJ2-7; TRBD1 is a possible D gene (6 bases). The V gene's germline CDR1 is LNHDA and CDR2 SQIVND (reference sequence). V lost 0 bases to trimming and J lost 4 bases, with 10 bases between them. This CDR3 is 14 amino acids long. Written as DNA, the CDR3 is TGTGCCAGTAGTATAGATCATCAGGGGTACGAGCAGTACTTC. It codes for CASSIDHQGYEQYF.

The sample holds a few counts of this clone. V usage is TRBV7-2 and J usage is TRBJ2-5, with D perhaps matching TRBD1 or TRBD2 (5 bases each). Germline CDR1 SGHTA, CDR2 FQGNSA. The CDR3 is 15 residues long. The V end lost 2 bases, the J end lost 6 bases, and 16 bases lay between the germline ends. This chain's CDR3 is CASSLSVSGQQTQYF. The CDR3 DNA sequence: TGTGCCAGCAGCTTATCGGTATCGGGGCAGCAGACCCAGTACTTC.

The CDR3 coding sequence is TGTGCCAGCAGTCTAACAGGGAACAATCAGCCCCAGCATTTT. Translation gives CASSLTGNNQPQHF. The chain links TRBV2 to TRBJ1-5; the D gene is possibly TRBD1 (6 bases). Germline V gene data show CDR1 as SNHLY and CDR2 as FYNNEI. CDR3 length: 14 amino acids. V was cut by 5 bases and J by 3 bases, with 11 bases left in between.

This chain links TRBV10-3 with TRBJ1-4, with 7 nucleotides matching TRBD1. The CDR3 consists of 14 residues. V lost 1 base to trimming and J lost 5 bases; unmatched junction nucleotides: 1. CDR1 ENHRY and CDR2 SYGVKD come from the germline V gene. The CDR3 region is CAISEYRGNEKLFF. CDR3 sequence (DNA): TGTGCCATCAGTGAGTACAGGGGAAATGAAAAACTGTTTTTT.

The chain combines TRBV9 with TRBJ2-7; D perhaps matches TRBD1 (7 bases). Trimming shortened V by 3 bases and J by 2 bases, and 15 bases separated the two germline ends. The germline V gene has CDR1 SGDLS and CDR2 YYNGEE. This CDR3 comprises 15 residues. CDR3 sequence (DNA): TGTGCCAGCAGCGAAACAGACAGGGAGGCCTACGAGCAGTACTTC. It codes for CASSETDREAYEQYF.